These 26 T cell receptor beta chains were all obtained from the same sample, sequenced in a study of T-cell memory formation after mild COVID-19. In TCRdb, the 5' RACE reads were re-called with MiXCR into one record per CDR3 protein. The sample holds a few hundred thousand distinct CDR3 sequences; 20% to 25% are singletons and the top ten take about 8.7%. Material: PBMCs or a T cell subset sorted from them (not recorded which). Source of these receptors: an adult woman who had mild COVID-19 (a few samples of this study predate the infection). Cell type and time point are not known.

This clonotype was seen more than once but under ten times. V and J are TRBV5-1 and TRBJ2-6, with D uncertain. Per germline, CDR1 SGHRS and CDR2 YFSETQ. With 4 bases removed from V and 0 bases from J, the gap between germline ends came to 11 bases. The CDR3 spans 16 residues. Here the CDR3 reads CASSPGPISGANVLTF. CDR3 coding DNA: TGCGCCAGCAGCCCCGGACCGATCTCTGGGGCCAACGTCCTGACTTTC.

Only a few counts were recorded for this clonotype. The CDR3 reads CATSRVKRDTEAFF. The CDR3 DNA reads as TGTGCCACCAGCAGAGTGAAGAGGGACACTGAAGCTTTCTTT. The chain joins TRBV15 to TRBJ1-1, with D unclear. Trimming left V 1 base short and J 3 bases short, with 9 bases between. The V gene's germline CDR1 is LNHNV and CDR2 YYDKDF (reference sequence). This CDR3 has 14 amino acids.

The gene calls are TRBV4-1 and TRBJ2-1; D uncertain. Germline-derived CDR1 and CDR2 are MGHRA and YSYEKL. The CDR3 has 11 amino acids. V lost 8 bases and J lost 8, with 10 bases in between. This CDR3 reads CASGIRDEQFF. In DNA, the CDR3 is TGCGCCAGCGGGATAAGGGATGAGCAGTTCTTC.

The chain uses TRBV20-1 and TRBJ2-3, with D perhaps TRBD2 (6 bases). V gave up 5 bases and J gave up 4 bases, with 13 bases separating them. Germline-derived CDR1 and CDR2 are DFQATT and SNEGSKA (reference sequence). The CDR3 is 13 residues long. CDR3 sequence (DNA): TGCAGTGCTCCCTTCGGCGGGGCAGATACGCAGTATTTT. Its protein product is CSAPFGGADTQYF.

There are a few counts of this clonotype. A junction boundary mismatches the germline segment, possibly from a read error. The CDR3 loop reads CAGSLGGYEQYF. The CDR3, as DNA: TGTGCCGGCAGCTTAGGAGGTTACGAGCAGTACTTC. V is TRBV7-9 and J is TRBJ2-7; D is possibly TRBD2 (5 bases). CDR3 size: 12 residues. Germline lookup yields CDR1 SEHNR and CDR2 FQNEAQ (reference sequence).

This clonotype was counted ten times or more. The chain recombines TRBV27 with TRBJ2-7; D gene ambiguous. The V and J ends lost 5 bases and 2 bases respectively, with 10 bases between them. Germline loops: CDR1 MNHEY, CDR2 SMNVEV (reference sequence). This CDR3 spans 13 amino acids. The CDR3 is CASSPGRTYEQYF. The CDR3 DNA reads TGTGCCAGCAGTCCGGGTCGGACCTACGAGCAGTACTTC.

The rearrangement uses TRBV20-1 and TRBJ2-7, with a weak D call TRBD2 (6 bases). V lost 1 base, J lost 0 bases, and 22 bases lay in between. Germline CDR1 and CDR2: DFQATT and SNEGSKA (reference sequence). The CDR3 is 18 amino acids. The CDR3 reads CSARATGGDWGVSYEQYF. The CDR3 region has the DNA TGCAGTGCTAGAGCCACTGGTGGGGACTGGGGAGTCTCCTACGAGCAGTACTTC.

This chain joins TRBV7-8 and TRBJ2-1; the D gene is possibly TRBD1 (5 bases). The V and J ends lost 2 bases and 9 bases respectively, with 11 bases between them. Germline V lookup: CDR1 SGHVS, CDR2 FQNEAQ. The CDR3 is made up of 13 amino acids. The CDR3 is CASSLQQAVEQFF. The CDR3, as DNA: TGTGCCAGCAGCTTACAACAGGCGGTTGAGCAGTTCTTC. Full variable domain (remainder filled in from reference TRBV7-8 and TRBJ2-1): GAGVSQSPRYKVAKRGQDVALRCDPISGHVSLFWYQQALGQGPEFLTYFQNEAQLDKSGLPSDRFFAERPEGSVSTLKIQRTQQEDSAVYLCASSLQQAVEQFFGPGTRLTVL.

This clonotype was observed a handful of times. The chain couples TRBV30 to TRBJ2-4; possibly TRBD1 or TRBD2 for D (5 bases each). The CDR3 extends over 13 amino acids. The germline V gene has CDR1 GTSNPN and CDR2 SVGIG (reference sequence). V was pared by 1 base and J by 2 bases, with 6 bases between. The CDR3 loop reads CAWSAGPKNIQYF. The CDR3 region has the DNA TGTGCCTGGAGTGCGGGGCCCAAAAACATTCAGTACTTC.

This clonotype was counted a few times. The CDR3 nucleotides are TGCGCCAGCAGCCGTACAGGCCCCGAGCAGTACTTC. This codes for CASSRTGPEQYF. The chain joins TRBV5-1 to TRBJ2-7; D may be TRBD1 (5 bases). Germline CDR1 is SGHRS and CDR2 is YFSETQ. The V end was cut by 4 bases, the J end by 6 bases, with 11 bases between. The CDR3 loop spans 12 amino acids.

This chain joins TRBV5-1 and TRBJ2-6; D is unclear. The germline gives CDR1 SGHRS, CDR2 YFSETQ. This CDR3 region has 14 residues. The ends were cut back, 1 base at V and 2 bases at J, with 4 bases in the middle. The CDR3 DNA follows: TGCGCCAGCAGCTTGTTACCTGGGGCCAACGTCCTGACTTTC. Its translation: CASSLLPGANVLTF.

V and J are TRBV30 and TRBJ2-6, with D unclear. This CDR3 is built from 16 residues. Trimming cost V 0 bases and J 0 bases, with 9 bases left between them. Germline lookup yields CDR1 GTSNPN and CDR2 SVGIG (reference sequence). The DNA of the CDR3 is TGTGCCTGGAGTGTAGGCCGGACCTCTGGGGCCAACGTCCTGACTTTC. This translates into CAWSVGRTSGANVLTF. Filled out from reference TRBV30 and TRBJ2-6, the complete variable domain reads SQTIHQWPATLVQPVGSPLSLECTVEGTSNPNLYWYRQAAGRGLQLLFYSVGIGQISSEVPQNLSASRPQDRQFILSSKKLLLSDSGFYLCAWSVGRTSGANVLTFGAGSRLTVL.

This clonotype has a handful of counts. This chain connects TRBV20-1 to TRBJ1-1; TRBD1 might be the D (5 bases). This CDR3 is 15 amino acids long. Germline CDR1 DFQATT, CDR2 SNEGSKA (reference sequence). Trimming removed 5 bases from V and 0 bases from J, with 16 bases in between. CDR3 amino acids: CSAPSERGLNTEAFF. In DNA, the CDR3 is TGCAGTGCTCCATCAGAGAGGGGTTTGAACACTGAAGCTTTCTTT.

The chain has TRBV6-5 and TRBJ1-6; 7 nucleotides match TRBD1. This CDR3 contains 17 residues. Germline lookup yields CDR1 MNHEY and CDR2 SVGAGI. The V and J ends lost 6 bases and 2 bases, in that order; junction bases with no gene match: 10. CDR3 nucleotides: TGTGCCAGCAGACCCGGCCAGGGGGGAACCTATAATTCACCCCTCCACTTT. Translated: CASRPGQGGTYNSPLHF.

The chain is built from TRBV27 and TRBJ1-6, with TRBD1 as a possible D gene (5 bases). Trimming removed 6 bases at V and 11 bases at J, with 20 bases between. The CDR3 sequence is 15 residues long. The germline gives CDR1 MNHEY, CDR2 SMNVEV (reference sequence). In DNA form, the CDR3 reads TGTGCCAGCAGGCCCCTCGGGGGAGGGGAAGCACCCCTCCACTTT. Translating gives CASRPLGGGEAPLHF.

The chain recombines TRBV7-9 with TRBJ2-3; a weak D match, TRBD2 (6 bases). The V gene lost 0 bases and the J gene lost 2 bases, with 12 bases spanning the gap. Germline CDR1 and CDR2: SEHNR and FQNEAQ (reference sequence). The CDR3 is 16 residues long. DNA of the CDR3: TGTGCCAGCAGCTTAGCTTTAGGGGAGGACACAGATACGCAGTATTTT. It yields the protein CASSLALGEDTDTQYF. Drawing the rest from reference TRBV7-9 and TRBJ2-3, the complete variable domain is DTGVSQNPRHKITKRGQNVTFRCDPISEHNRLYWYRQTLGQGPEFLTYFQNEAQLEKSRLLSDRFSAERPKGSFSTLEIQRTEQGDSAMYLCASSLALGEDTDTQYFGPGTRLTVL.

The CDR3 DNA sequence: TGTGCCAGCAGTGAAGGGCTCACTCTATCCTCTGAGCAGTTCTTC. Protein product: CASSEGLTLSSEQFF. The chain couples TRBV6-1 to TRBJ2-1; D not certain. The CDR3 sequence is 15 residues long. Looked up from germline, CDR1 is MNHNS and CDR2 is SASEGT. Trimming stripped 1 base from V and 9 bases from J, with 16 bases between.

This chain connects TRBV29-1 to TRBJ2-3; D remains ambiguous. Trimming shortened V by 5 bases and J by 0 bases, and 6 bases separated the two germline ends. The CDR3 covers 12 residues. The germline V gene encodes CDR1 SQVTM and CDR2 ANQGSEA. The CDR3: CSVTLSTDTQYF. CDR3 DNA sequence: TGCAGCGTTACTCTAAGCACAGATACGCAGTATTTT.

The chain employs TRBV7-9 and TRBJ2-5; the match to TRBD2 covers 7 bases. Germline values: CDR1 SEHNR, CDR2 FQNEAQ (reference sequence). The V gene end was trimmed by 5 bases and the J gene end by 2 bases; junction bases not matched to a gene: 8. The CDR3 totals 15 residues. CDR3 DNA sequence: TGTGCCAGCAGCCCGCGGGAGAGTTTGCAAGAGACCCAGTACTTC. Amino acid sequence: CASSPRESLQETQYF.

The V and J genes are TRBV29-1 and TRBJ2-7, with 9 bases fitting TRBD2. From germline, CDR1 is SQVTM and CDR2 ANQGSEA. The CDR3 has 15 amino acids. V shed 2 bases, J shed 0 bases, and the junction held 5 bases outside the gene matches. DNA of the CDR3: TGCAGCGTTGAAAGGCTAGCGGGGCCCTCCTACGAGCAGTACTTC. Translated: CSVERLAGPSYEQYF.

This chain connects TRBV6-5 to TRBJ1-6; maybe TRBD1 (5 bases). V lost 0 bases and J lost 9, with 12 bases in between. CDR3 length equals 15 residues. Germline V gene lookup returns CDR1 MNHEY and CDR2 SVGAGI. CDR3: CASSYSNQGISPLHF. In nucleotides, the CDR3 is TGTGCCAGCAGTTACTCGAACCAGGGAATTTCACCCCTCCACTTT.

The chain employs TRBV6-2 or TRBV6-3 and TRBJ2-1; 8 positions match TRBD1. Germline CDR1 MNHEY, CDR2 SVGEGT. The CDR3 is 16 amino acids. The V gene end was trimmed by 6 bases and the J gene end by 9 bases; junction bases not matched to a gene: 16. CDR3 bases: TGTGCCAGCAGCCAAAGGGCAGGGGGCTTCGGCGGTGAGCAGTTCTTC. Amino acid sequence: CASSQRAGGFGGEQFF.

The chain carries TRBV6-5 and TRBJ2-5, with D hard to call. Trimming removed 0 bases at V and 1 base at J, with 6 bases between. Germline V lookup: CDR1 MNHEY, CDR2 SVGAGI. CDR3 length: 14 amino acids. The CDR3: CASSYSRFQETQYF. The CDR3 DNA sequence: TGTGCCAGCAGTTACTCGCGTTTCCAAGAGACCCAGTACTTC.

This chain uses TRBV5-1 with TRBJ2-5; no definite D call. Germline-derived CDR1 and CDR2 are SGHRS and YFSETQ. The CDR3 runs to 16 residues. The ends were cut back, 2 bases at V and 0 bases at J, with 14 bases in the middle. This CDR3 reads CASSFDGNVDQETQYF. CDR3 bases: TGCGCCAGCAGCTTCGATGGTAATGTGGACCAAGAGACCCAGTACTTC.

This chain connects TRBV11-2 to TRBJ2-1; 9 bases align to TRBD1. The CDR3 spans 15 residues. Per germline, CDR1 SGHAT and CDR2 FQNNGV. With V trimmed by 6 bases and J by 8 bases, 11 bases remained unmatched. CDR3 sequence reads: CASRPPGQGTHEQFF. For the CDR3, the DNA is TGTGCCAGCAGACCCCCGGGACAGGGTACCCATGAGCAGTTCTTC. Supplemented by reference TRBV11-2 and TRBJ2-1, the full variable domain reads EAGVAQSPRYKIIEKRQSVAFWCNPISGHATLYWYQQILGQGPKLLIQFQNNGVVDDSQLPKDRFSAERLKGVDSTLKIQPAKLEDSAVYLCASRPPGQGTHEQFFGPGTRLTVL.

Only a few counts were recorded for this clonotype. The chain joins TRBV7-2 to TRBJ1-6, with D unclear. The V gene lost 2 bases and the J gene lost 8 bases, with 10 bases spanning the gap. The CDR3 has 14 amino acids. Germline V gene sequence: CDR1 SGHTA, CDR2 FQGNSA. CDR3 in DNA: TGTGCCAGCAGCTTATCGCGGTCTTATTCACCCCTCCACTTT. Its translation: CASSLSRSYSPLHF.